Presented here are 25 T cell receptor beta chains from one specimen sequenced in a study of blood T cell repertoires in COVID-19. The data were produced by immunoSEQ multiplex PCR, yet TCRdb's version contains in-frame clones alone and is incomplete. Among around 250,000 clones, around 90% were seen once, and the ten largest hold 0.94%. The material sequenced was peripheral blood. The receptor set was obtained from a woman aged 40-49 years who had recovered from COVID-19.

V is TRBV2 and J is TRBJ2-1, with 9 bases that match TRBD1. V lost 3 bases, J lost 4 bases, and 19 bases stayed unmatched. The CDR3 extends over 20 amino acids. Germline V gene data show CDR1 as SNHLY and CDR2 as FYNNEI. This CDR3 is CASSDRRDRVRSDGYNEQFF. CDR3 DNA: TGTGCCAGCAGTGATCGGCGGGACAGGGTCCGATCTGATGGGTACAATGAGCAGTTCTTC.

The chain joins TRBV28 to TRBJ2-5; D is perhaps TRBD2 (7 bases). This CDR3 spans 14 amino acids. Germline CDR1 is MDHEN and CDR2 is SYDVKM. V lost 3 bases and J lost 5, with 13 bases in between. The CDR3 here is CASSFGGAPETQYF. The CDR3 DNA is TGTGCCAGCAGTTTTGGGGGGGCGCCTGAGACCCAGTACTTC.

The V call is TRBV7-9, the J call TRBJ2-7; 10 bases are a match to TRBD1. The junction had 8 bases not matched to a gene; V was cut back by 4 bases and J by 5 bases. CDR3 size: 15 residues. The V gene's germline CDR1 is SEHNR and CDR2 FQNEAQ (reference sequence). The CDR3 loop reads CASSSGTGASHEQYF. The CDR3 DNA follows: TGTGCCAGCAGCTCTGGGACAGGGGCCAGCCACGAGCAGTACTTC.

V gene TRBV29-1 combines with J gene TRBJ2-2, with 8 bases matching TRBD1. J lost 1 base, V lost 7 bases, and 5 bases had no gene match. There are 14 residues in the CDR3. Germline V gene sequence: CDR1 SQVTM, CDR2 ANQGSEA. The CDR3 here is CSAAGQGNTGELFF. CDR3 sequence (DNA): TGCAGCGCCGCAGGACAGGGGAACACCGGGGAGCTGTTTTTT.

The rearrangement uses TRBV11-2 and TRBJ2-3, with D perhaps matching TRBD2 (5 bases). Trimming stripped 2 bases from V and 4 bases from J, with 13 bases between. This CDR3 is built from 15 residues. The germline V gene encodes CDR1 SGHAT and CDR2 FQNNGV. In DNA, the CDR3 is TGTGCCAGCAGCTTACGGGATTTGGTCCCAGATACGCAGTATTTT. Protein product: CASSLRDLVPDTQYF. Full variable domain (outside the CDR3, taken from reference TRBV11-2 and TRBJ2-3): EAGVAQSPRYKIIEKRQSVAFWCNPISGHATLYWYQQILGQGPKLLIQFQNNGVVDDSQLPKDRFSAERLKGVDSTLKIQPAKLEDSAVYLCASSLRDLVPDTQYFGPGTRLTVL.

There are a few counts of this clone. The chain links TRBV18 to TRBJ2-2; 7 positions match TRBD2. The CDR3 is 17 residues long. The V segment lost 3 bases and the J segment 0 bases; nucleotides outside the gene matches: 7. Germline lookup yields CDR1 KGHSH and CDR2 LQKENI. The CDR3, as DNA: TGTGCCAGCTCACCGGAACTAGCGCCCGCGAACACCGGGGAGCTGTTTTTT. The encoded protein is CASSPELAPANTGELFF.

The table lists this clone with a count of one. The chain couples TRBV4-1 to TRBJ1-5, with no clear D. Trimming removed 4 bases at V and 10 bases at J, with 20 bases between. Germline CDR1 is MGHRA and CDR2 is YSYEKL. The CDR3 has 15 residues. CDR3 sequence: CASSPRTAGEDPQHF. CDR3 sequence (DNA): TGCGCCAGCAGCCCCCGGACGGCGGGAGAGGATCCCCAGCATTTT.

V is TRBV30 and J is TRBJ2-3, with 10 bases identical to TRBD2. The CDR3 sequence is 15 residues long. The V gene's germline CDR1 is GTSNPN and CDR2 SVGIG (reference sequence). V lost 5 bases and J lost 4; bases outside the gene matches: 9. CDR3 residues: CAWSSGSQPADTQYF. The CDR3 DNA is TGTGCCTGGTCTAGCGGGAGTCAACCAGCAGATACGCAGTATTTT.

The chain links TRBV3-1 (or the pseudogene TRBV3-2) to TRBJ1-6; 10 bases are a match to TRBD1. Trimming removed 1 base from V and 8 bases from J; junction bases left unmatched: 2. Germline CDR1 and CDR2: LGHDT and YNNKEL (reference sequence). This CDR3 has 15 residues. This chain's CDR3 is CASSQGTGGDSPLHF. The CDR3 nucleotides read TGTGCCAGCAGCCAAGGGACAGGGGGTGATTCACCCCTCCACTTT.

The chain carries TRBV11-2 and TRBJ2-3; D might be TRBD2 (6 bases). V lost 5 bases to trimming and J lost 6 bases, with 21 bases between them. This CDR3 has 16 amino acids. In germline, CDR1 is SGHAT, CDR2 FQNNGV. The CDR3 DNA follows: TGTGCCAGCAGCCCAGATTCGGGACTTCTCCGTGATACGCAGTATTTT. It encodes CASSPDSGLLRDTQYF.

This clone was recorded a few times. The genes are TRBV9 and TRBJ2-1, with D hard to call. CDR1 and CDR2 from the germline V gene are SGDLS and YYNGEE. V gave up 4 bases and J gave up 6 bases, with 11 bases separating them. This CDR3 has 13 amino acids. The CDR3 sequence is CASSLLMSNEQFF. The CDR3 DNA sequence: TGTGCCAGCAGCCTTTTGATGAGCAATGAGCAGTTCTTC.

A word on this clone: The same CDR3 is also encoded by other DNA sequences in this sample. J is TRBJ2-5 and V is TRBV4-1; 9 nucleotides align to TRBD1. The CDR3 consists of 16 residues. Germline V gene sequence: CDR1 MGHRA, CDR2 YSYEKL. Unmatched junction bases numbered 7, after V lost 1 base and J lost 4 bases. CDR3 coding DNA: TGCGCCAGCAGCCAAGGACCGGGACAGGGAGGAGAGACCCAGTACTTC. Its translation is CASSQGPGQGGETQYF.

V and J are TRBV27 and TRBJ2-3; 9 bases are shared with TRBD2. V shed 5 bases and J 2 bases; nucleotides not matched to a gene: 20. The CDR3 runs 20 residues. CDR1 is MNHEY, CDR2 SMNVEV, per germline (reference sequence). The CDR3 is CASSVPPTSGTSQFTDTQYF. The CDR3 DNA follows: TGTGCCAGCAGTGTTCCACCAACCTCCGGGACTAGCCAATTCACAGATACGCAGTATTTT.

The gene calls are TRBV30 and TRBJ1-6, with 7 bases aligning to TRBD1. This CDR3 region has 14 residues. V gave up 0 bases and J gave up 7 bases; unmatched junction bases: 3. Germline V CDR1 and CDR2: GTSNPN, SVGIG (reference sequence). The CDR3 protein is CAWSVLTGNSPLHF. The CDR3 DNA reads TGTGCCTGGAGTGTCTTGACAGGGAATTCACCCCTCCACTTT.

V and J are TRBV14 and TRBJ1-2; D is perhaps TRBD1 (5 bases). The CDR3 runs 14 residues. Germline assignment: CDR1 SGHDN and CDR2 FVKESK. Trimming took 5 bases from V and 7 from J, leaving 17 bases between them. CDR3 sequence: CASSDDIGGAGYTF. CDR3 nucleotide sequence: TGTGCCAGCAGCGATGACATCGGGGGAGCTGGCTACACCTTC.

J is TRBJ2-7 and V is TRBV6-1; TRBD2 matches 9 bases. J was trimmed by 3 bases and V by 1 base; bases with no gene match: 4. Germline V gene data show CDR1 as MNHNS and CDR2 as SASEGT. This CDR3 region has 15 residues. The CDR3 reads CASSEGLAGYYEQYF. The CDR3 coding sequence is TGTGCCAGCAGTGAAGGCCTAGCGGGGTACTACGAGCAGTACTTC.

The V and J genes are TRBV4-1 and TRBJ2-7; D is possibly TRBD2 (6 bases). CDR3 length: 15 amino acids. Germline V gene data show CDR1 as MGHRA and CDR2 as YSYEKL. Trimming removed 4 bases at V and 7 bases at J, with 20 bases between. DNA for the CDR3: TGCGCCAGCAGCCCCGATAGGACTTACGGGGGAGAGCAGTACTTC. Amino acids: CASSPDRTYGGEQYF.

Worth noting for this clone: A much bigger clone sits one base away, suggesting this may be a read error. Other DNA sequences from this sample encode an identical CDR3 as well. The chain carries TRBV11-2 and TRBJ2-7; 7 bases fit TRBD1. Germline CDR1 and CDR2: SGHAT and FQNNGV. The CDR3 totals 15 residues. With 3 bases clipped from V and 4 bases from J, the junction kept 9 bases outside the gene matches. The CDR3 loop is CASSFRDSFDYEQYF. CDR3 in DNA: TGTGCCAGCAGCTTCCGGGACAGCTTTGATTACGAGCAGTACTTC.

The DNA of the CDR3 is TGTGCCAGCAGCTCGACAGGGGGAGAAGGTGGCTACACCTTC. This encodes CASSSTGGEGGYTF. The chain has TRBV5-6 and TRBJ1-2; the match to TRBD1 covers 9 bases. This CDR3 has 14 amino acids. The germline CDR1 and CDR2 sequences are SGHDT and YYEEEE. Losses at the gene ends were 3 bases for V and 7 bases for J; bases not matched to a gene: 7.

The rearrangement uses TRBV5-8 and TRBJ2-5; D call uncertain. The CDR3 is 15 residues long. The germline CDR1 and CDR2 sequences are SGHTS and YDEGEE. The V end lost 0 bases, the J end lost 3 bases, and 12 bases lay between the germline ends. As DNA, the CDR3 is TGTGCCAGCAGCTTGGGGGTCCGGGTAGAAGAGACCCAGTACTTC. Protein sequence: CASSLGVRVEETQYF.

The rearrangement links TRBV9 to TRBJ2-2, with a possible D match to TRBD1 (5 bases). CDR3 size: 11 residues. Between the trimmed V and J ends, which lost 7 bases and 6 bases, there was a span of 7 bases. Germline V gives CDR1 SGDLS, CDR2 YYNGEE. The CDR3 region is CASGASGELFF. In nucleotides, the CDR3 is TGTGCCAGCGGGGCATCCGGGGAGCTGTTTTTT. Full variable domain (rest looked up from reference TRBV9 and TRBJ2-2): DSGVTQTPKHLITATGQRVTLRCSPRSGDLSVYWYQQSLDQGLQFLIQYYNGEERAKGNILERFSAQQFPDLHSELNLSSLELGDSALYFCASGASGELFFGEGSRLTVL.

The J gene is TRBJ2-3, the V gene TRBV27; 7 nucleotides match TRBD2. V lost 3 bases, J lost 0 bases, and 3 bases stayed unmatched. The length of the CDR3 is 15 residues. Looked up from germline, CDR1 is MNHEY and CDR2 is SMNVEV (reference sequence). The CDR3 here is CASSLGLSSTDTQYF. CDR3 in DNA: TGTGCCAGCAGTTTGGGACTATCAAGCACAGATACGCAGTATTTT.

This rearrangement joins TRBV12-5 to TRBJ2-3; D remains ambiguous. The CDR3 extends over 17 amino acids. Trimming left V 0 bases short and J 0 bases short, with 13 bases between. From germline, CDR1 is LGHNT and CDR2 FRNRAP. DNA of the CDR3: TGTGCTAGTGGTTTGGTACCGGGTGGTTCTAGCACAGATACGCAGTATTTT. Translated: CASGLVPGGSSTDTQYF.

This chain joins TRBV28 and TRBJ2-2, with 8 bases that match TRBD2. V trimming: 8 bases; J trimming: 4 bases; junction bases outside the gene matches: 6. The germline gives CDR1 MDHEN, CDR2 SYDVKM. This CDR3 contains 14 residues. CDR3 loop: CASRVAGGTGELFF. CDR3 nucleotide sequence: TGTGCCAGCCGAGTGGCGGGAGGCACCGGGGAGCTGTTTTTT.

This chain links TRBV4-1 with TRBJ1-1, with D uncertain. This CDR3 comprises 15 residues. The germline V and J ends were trimmed by 4 bases and 4 bases, with 16 bases remaining between them. CDR1 MGHRA and CDR2 YSYEKL come from the germline V gene. The CDR3 here is CASSRLTPESTEAFF. CDR3 nucleotides: TGCGCCAGCAGCCGTTTGACCCCGGAGAGCACTGAAGCTTTCTTT.